Presented here are 24 T cell receptor beta chains from one specimen sequenced in a study of blood T cell repertoires in COVID-19. TCRdb's table, derived via immunoSEQ multiplex PCR, lists solely in-frame clones and lacks some. Here the sample spans some 220,000 clones, 88% being singletons. Sequencing was carried out using PBMCs or T cells enriched from blood (not recorded which). These receptors were collected from a woman younger than 45 who had recovered from COVID-19.

The chain employs TRBV7-2 and TRBJ1-6; no firm D call. Germline CDR1 and CDR2: SGHTA and FQGNSA. V shed 4 bases and J shed 8 bases, with 12 bases lying between them. This CDR3 has 14 residues. The CDR3 region is CASSSSGWDSPLHF. The DNA of the CDR3 is TGTGCCAGCAGCTCCTCCGGGTGGGATTCACCCCTCCACTTT.

The rearrangement links TRBV4-1 to TRBJ2-1; 9 positions agree with TRBD1. The CDR3 contains 17 residues. Trimming cost V 3 bases and J 5 bases; bases outside gene matches: 11. Per the germline V gene, CDR1 is MGHRA and CDR2 is YSYEKL. CDR3 amino acids: CASSHPPGTGKHNEQFF. The CDR3 region has the DNA TGCGCCAGCAGCCATCCCCCCGGGACAGGGAAGCACAATGAGCAGTTCTTC.

This chain uses TRBV21-1 with TRBJ1-4. TRBV21-1 is a pseudogene segment. CDR3 length: 13 amino acids. CDR3 bases: TGTGCCAACGGACCCGGGGAGGATGAAAAACTGTTTTTT. Residues: CANGPGEDEKLFF.

The CDR3 nucleotides read TGTGCCAGCAGCTTGACGCGATCTGGAGCTTTCTTT. Translated, it gives CASSLTRSGAFF. The chain employs TRBV5-6 and TRBJ1-1; D unclear. Trimming left V 1 base short and J 10 bases short, with 11 bases between. The CDR3 is 12 residues long. From germline, CDR1 is SGHDT and CDR2 YYEEEE.

On this clone: Other DNA sequences in this sample translate to the same CDR3. The J gene is TRBJ2-5, the V gene TRBV4-2; 10 bases line up with TRBD2. The CDR3 is made up of 14 amino acids. V trimming: 2 bases; J trimming: 3 bases; junction bases outside the gene matches: 0. CDR1 is LGHNA, CDR2 YNFKEQ, per germline. The CDR3 sequence is CASSQSGGEETQYF. In nucleotides, the CDR3 is TGTGCCAGCAGCCAAAGCGGGGGGGAAGAGACCCAGTACTTC.

This chain links TRBV9 with TRBJ2-5; 8 bases line up with TRBD2. Per the germline V gene, CDR1 is SGDLS and CDR2 is YYNGEE. There are 15 residues in the CDR3. V was pared by 0 bases and J by 6 bases, with 7 bases of the junction left unmatched. The CDR3 DNA reads TGTGCCAGCAGCGTAGGTGGCGGGGGGAGAAAGACCCAGTACTTC. Amino acid sequence: CASSVGGGGRKTQYF.

The chain combines TRBV2 with TRBJ2-7; D might be TRBD2 (6 bases). This CDR3 has 14 amino acids. Trimming removed 6 bases from V and 0 bases from J, with 12 bases in between. In germline, CDR1 is SNHLY, CDR2 FYNNEI. CDR3 region: CASRGRSSSYEQYF. The CDR3 DNA reads TGTGCCAGCAGAGGGAGGTCCAGCTCCTACGAGCAGTACTTC. Supplemented by reference TRBV2 and TRBJ2-7, the full variable domain reads EPEVTQTPSHQVTQMGQEVILRCVPISNHLYFYWYRQILGQKVEFLVSFYNNEISEKSEIFDDQFSVERPDGSNFTLKIRSTKLEDSAMYFCASRGRSSSYEQYFGPGTRLTVT.

The chain uses TRBV6-2 or TRBV6-3 and TRBJ1-6; D unresolved. V gave up 5 bases and J gave up 14 bases, with 13 bases separating them. Germline loops: CDR1 MNHEY, CDR2 SVGEGT. This CDR3 has 12 amino acids. CDR3 residues: CASSQTRHSLHF. In nucleotides, the CDR3 is TGTGCCAGCAGTCAGACACGTCATTCCCTCCACTTT.

The CDR3 is CASSFGDRQGNGYTF. The CDR3 region has the DNA TGTGCCAGCAGCTTCGGGGATAGACAGGGGAATGGCTACACCTTC. V gene TRBV7-9 combines with J gene TRBJ1-2; 8 bases are shared with TRBD1. Germline V lookup: CDR1 SEHNR, CDR2 FQNEAQ (reference sequence). J was trimmed by 6 bases and V by 3 bases; bases with no gene match: 9. This CDR3 contains 15 residues. Supplemented by reference TRBV7-9 and TRBJ1-2, the full variable domain reads DTGVSQNPRHKITKRGQNVTFRCDPISEHNRLYWYRQTLGQGPEFLTYFQNEAQLEKSRLLSDRFSAERPKGSFSTLEIQRTEQGDSAMYLCASSFGDRQGNGYTFGSGTRLTVV.

The chain links TRBV9 to TRBJ2-5; 7 bases map to TRBD1. The CDR3 runs to 15 residues. CDR1 and CDR2 (germline): SGDLS, YYNGEE. V lost 4 bases and J lost 5; bases outside the gene matches: 11. CDR3 nucleotides: TGTGCCAGCAGCCTCAAGACAGGGTTTGGGGAGACCCAGTACTTC. This translates into CASSLKTGFGETQYF.

The V and J genes are TRBV5-8 and TRBJ1-6; D remains unclear. Germline V CDR1 and CDR2: SGHTS, YDEGEE. The length of the CDR3 is 16 residues. V was cut by 7 bases and J by 0 bases, with 14 bases left in between. CDR3 nucleotide sequence: TGTGCCAGCCATAAGCGGGGAGGCTCCTATAATTCACCCCTCCACTTT. As protein: CASHKRGGSYNSPLHF.

A few counts support this clone. V and J are TRBV7-2 and TRBJ2-5; tentative D call: TRBD2 (6 bases). V lost 5 bases, J lost 2 bases, and 15 bases lay in between. Per germline, CDR1 SGHTA and CDR2 FQGNSA. The CDR3 consists of 15 residues. CDR3 residues: CASSPRRGRQETQYF. CDR3 nucleotides: TGTGCCAGCAGCCCACGGCGGGGTCGTCAAGAGACCCAGTACTTC. Filled out from reference TRBV7-2 and TRBJ2-5, the complete variable domain reads GAGVSQSPSNKVTEKGKDVELRCDPISGHTALYWYRQSLGQGLEFLIYFQGNSAPDKSGLPSDRFSAERTGGSVSTLTIQRTQQEDSAVYLCASSPRRGRQETQYFGPGTRLLVL.

The chain couples TRBV7-2 to TRBJ1-1, with D perhaps matching TRBD1 (5 bases). The germline gives CDR1 SGHTA, CDR2 FQGNSA. This CDR3 is built from 13 residues. Between the trimmed V and J ends, which lost 5 bases and 7 bases, there was a span of 14 bases. CDR3 in amino acids: CASSPNPGIEAFF. The CDR3 region has the DNA TGTGCCAGCAGCCCCAACCCAGGGATTGAAGCTTTCTTT. The entire variable domain, with the rest obtained from reference TRBV7-2 and TRBJ1-1, is as follows: GAGVSQSPSNKVTEKGKDVELRCDPISGHTALYWYRQSLGQGLEFLIYFQGNSAPDKSGLPSDRFSAERTGGSVSTLTIQRTQQEDSAVYLCASSPNPGIEAFFGQGTRLTVV.

The gene calls are TRBV4-2 and TRBJ2-5, with 7 positions matching TRBD1. Germline-derived CDR1 and CDR2 are LGHNA and YNFKEQ. J lost 2 bases, V lost 6 bases, and 12 bases had no gene match. The CDR3 loop spans 16 amino acids. CDR3 coding DNA: TGTGCCAGCAGAGACATAACCGGGACAGAGCAAGAGACCCAGTACTTC. Its translation: CASRDITGTEQETQYF.

The rearrangement joins TRBV14 to TRBJ2-2, with D hard to call. Between the trimmed V and J ends, which lost 1 base and 6 bases, there was a span of 9 bases. This CDR3 comprises 14 residues. From germline, CDR1 is SGHDN and CDR2 FVKESK. CDR3 residues: CASSQVSGAGELFF. The CDR3 DNA reads TGTGCCAGCAGCCAAGTTTCAGGCGCCGGGGAGCTGTTTTTT.

V is TRBV10-2 and J is TRBJ1-2; D is unresolved. Germline assignment: CDR1 WSHSY and CDR2 SAAADI. CDR3 length equals 14 residues. Trimming cost V 2 bases and J 1 base, with 8 bases left between them. This CDR3 is CASSEMRVNYGYTF. The DNA for the CDR3 is TGCGCCAGCAGTGAGATGAGGGTTAACTATGGCTACACCTTC.

This clone occurred a few times. V and J are TRBV12-3 or TRBV12-4 and TRBJ1-2; D is undetermined. V was pared by 3 bases and J by 10 bases, with 15 bases between. This CDR3 has 13 amino acids. The CDR3 DNA reads TGTGCCAGCAGTTTGGGCAGAGAGTCAGACTACACCTTC. Translation gives CASSLGRESDYTF.

This clone was seen just once. V usage is TRBV9 and J usage is TRBJ1-1, with 7 positions matching TRBD1. With 1 base clipped from V and 3 bases from J, the junction kept 3 bases outside the gene matches. The length of the CDR3 is 14 residues. The V gene's germline CDR1 is SGDLS and CDR2 YYNGEE. The CDR3 DNA reads as TGTGCCAGCAGCGTAAGGGACAGCTACACTGAAGCTTTCTTT. Encoded protein: CASSVRDSYTEAFF.

The J gene is TRBJ2-2, the V gene TRBV19; the D gene is possibly TRBD1 (6 bases). Germline V gene lookup returns CDR1 LNHDA and CDR2 SQIVND (reference sequence). This CDR3 has 11 residues. Between the trimmed V and J ends, which lost 11 bases and 6 bases, there was a span of 10 bases. As DNA, the CDR3 is TGTGCCGTAACAGGGCCCGGGGAGCTGTTTTTT. The encoded protein is CAVTGPGELFF.

The chain recombines TRBV9 with TRBJ1-1; D possibly corresponds to TRBD1 (5 bases). With 0 bases removed from V and 6 bases from J, the gap between germline ends came to 12 bases. The CDR3 is made up of 14 amino acids. CDR1 and CDR2 from the germline V gene are SGDLS and YYNGEE. CDR3: CASSVDFQGAEAFF. The DNA of the CDR3 is TGTGCCAGCAGCGTAGATTTCCAGGGTGCTGAAGCTTTCTTT. The full variable domain, its missing parts supplied by reference TRBV9 and TRBJ1-1, is DSGVTQTPKHLITATGQRVTLRCSPRSGDLSVYWYQQSLDQGLQFLIQYYNGEERAKGNILERFSAQQFPDLHSELNLSSLELGDSALYFCASSVDFQGAEAFFGQGTRLTVV.

V usage is TRBV4-3 and J usage is TRBJ1-1; D gene uncertain. CDR1 and CDR2 (germline): LGHNA, YSLEER. Trimming took off 0 bases at V and 4 bases at J, with 12 bases between the two ends. CDR3 length: 15 residues. The CDR3 protein is CASSQEAGRGTEAFF. The DNA of the CDR3 is TGCGCCAGCAGCCAAGAAGCCGGTCGGGGCACTGAAGCTTTCTTT.

For the CDR3, the DNA is TGTGCCAGTAGTAGGGACAGGGAAACCTACAATGAGCAGTTCTTC. Protein sequence: CASSRDRETYNEQFF. This sequence joins TRBV19 and TRBJ2-1; TRBD1 matches at 9 bases. The CDR3 length is 15 residues. Germline V gene lookup returns CDR1 LNHDA and CDR2 SQIVND (reference sequence). V lost 4 bases and J lost 2; bases outside the gene matches: 3.

The V gene is TRBV20-1, the J gene TRBJ2-3, with D possibly TRBD2 on 6 matching bases. The CDR3 runs 14 residues. V lost 3 bases and J 0 bases, leaving 10 bases between the germline ends. Looked up from germline, CDR1 is DFQATT and CDR2 is SNEGSKA (reference sequence). The DNA for the CDR3 is TGCAGTGCTAGTCTAGGGACTAGCACAGATACGCAGTATTTT. The encoded protein is CSASLGTSTDTQYF.

In its sample, this clone was seen a few times. The gene calls are TRBV12-3 or TRBV12-4 and TRBJ1-1; D gene ambiguous. CDR3 size: 11 residues. V lost 4 bases, J lost 3 bases, and 3 bases lay in between. This chain's CDR3 is CASSSDTEAFF. The CDR3, as DNA: TGTGCCAGCAGTTCTGACACTGAAGCTTTCTTT.